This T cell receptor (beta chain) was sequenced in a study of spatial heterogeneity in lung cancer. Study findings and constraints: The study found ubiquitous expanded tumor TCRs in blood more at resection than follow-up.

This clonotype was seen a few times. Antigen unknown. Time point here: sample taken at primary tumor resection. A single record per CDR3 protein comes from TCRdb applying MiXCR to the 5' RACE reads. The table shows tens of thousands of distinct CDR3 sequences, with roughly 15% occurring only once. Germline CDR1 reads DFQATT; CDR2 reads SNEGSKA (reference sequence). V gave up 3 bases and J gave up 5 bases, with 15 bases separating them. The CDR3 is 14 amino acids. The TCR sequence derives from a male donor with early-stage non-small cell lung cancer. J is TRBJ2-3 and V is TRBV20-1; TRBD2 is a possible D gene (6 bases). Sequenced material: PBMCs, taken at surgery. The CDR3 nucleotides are TGCAGTGCTAGGGACCCGGGGGTCGGAGATACGCAGTATTTT. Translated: CSARDPGVGDTQYF.